A single sample gave rise to the 13 T cell receptor beta chains below, sequenced in a study of ipilimumab plus nivolumab after autologous stem cell transplantation (dated by TCRdb to the early 2020s). Library generation was performed with the immunoSEQ multiplex PCR assay. Sourced from immuneACCESS, this table was stored by TCRdb with only in-frame sequences that have V and J called. A share of the clones is absent; for the studies checked, an unresolved V gene accounts for under half, and the remainder has no known explanation. For this sample there are 84,000 or so clones; over 80% appear just once. 2% to 2.5% of the sample rests with the top ten. Sequencing was performed on PBMCs, taken in a trial of ipilimumab plus nivolumab as post-transplant consolidation. All receptors derive from a male donor with diffuse large B-cell lymphoma.

The gene calls are TRBV27 and TRBJ1-6, with 10 bases fitting TRBD1. CDR3 length equals 14 residues. With 7 bases clipped from V and 6 bases from J, the junction kept 3 bases outside the gene matches. The germline gives CDR1 MNHEY, CDR2 SMNVEV (reference sequence). The CDR3 protein is CASKRDRGNSPLHF. CDR3 nucleotides: TGTGCCAGCAAACGGGACAGGGGTAATTCACCCCTCCACTTT.

This sequence joins TRBV2 and TRBJ2-5; D is possibly TRBD2 (5 bases). Trimming took off 1 base at V and 4 bases at J, with 13 bases between the two ends. The CDR3 contains 15 residues. Germline values: CDR1 SNHLY, CDR2 FYNNEI. In DNA form, the CDR3 reads TGTGCCAGCAGTGAAGAAGTGGACTTCGGAGAGACCCAGTACTTC. Protein product: CASSEEVDFGETQYF.

This rearrangement joins TRBV5-1 to TRBJ2-5, with 12 bases identical to TRBD2. The CDR3 runs to 17 residues. CDR1 is SGHRS, CDR2 YFSETQ, per germline. V dropped 0 bases and J dropped 2; count of bases not matched to a gene: 5. For the CDR3, the DNA is TGCGCCAGCAGCTTGGGTCGGCTAGCGGGGGGGCAAGAGACCCAGTACTTC. Its protein product is CASSLGRLAGGQETQYF.

The V call is TRBV5-6, the J call TRBJ2-2; D is ambiguous. The V end was cut by 4 bases, the J end by 8 bases, with 21 bases between. This CDR3 is 16 amino acids long. The germline CDR1 and CDR2 sequences are SGHDT and YYEEEE. CDR3 sequence (DNA): TGTGCCAGCAGCCTCCCAGCAGCGCATCCGTGGGGGGAGCTGTTTTTT. Translated: CASSLPAAHPWGELFF.

The chain carries TRBV6-5 and TRBJ1-1, with D maybe TRBD1 (6 bases). Germline CDR1 reads MNHEY; CDR2 reads SVGAGI. Trimming took off 10 bases at V and 0 bases at J, with 15 bases between the two ends. The CDR3 extends over 14 amino acids. The CDR3: CATEGGLLNTEAFF. In nucleotides, the CDR3 is TGTGCCACGGAGGGGGGACTATTGAACACTGAAGCTTTCTTT.

The rearrangement links TRBV19 to TRBJ2-7, with a tentative D call TRBD2 (6 bases). Trimming took 5 bases from V and 3 from J, leaving 20 bases between them. The CDR3 extends over 16 amino acids. Germline CDR1 is LNHDA and CDR2 is SQIVND (reference sequence). CDR3 in amino acids: CASSQTAGTADYEQYF. CDR3 DNA sequence: TGTGCCAGTAGTCAAACCGCCGGGACTGCCGACTACGAGCAGTACTTC.

This clone was seen more than once but under ten times. The chain's CDR3 is CAWARGPIEKLFF. Here the CDR3 DNA reads TGTGCCTGGGCCCGGGGCCCTATCGAAAAACTGTTTTTT. The rearrangement uses TRBV30 and TRBJ1-4, with D perhaps TRBD1 (5 bases). This CDR3 contains 13 residues. Trimming took 5 bases from V and 8 from J, leaving 15 bases between them. Germline CDR1 is GTSNPN and CDR2 is SVGIG (reference sequence).

CDR3 in amino acids: CSTEDGYTF. CDR3 nucleotides: TGCAGCACCGAGGATGGCTACACCTTC. This chain links TRBV29-1 with TRBJ1-2, with no clear D. The CDR3 spans 9 residues. Trimming cost V 8 bases and J 6 bases, with 7 bases left between them. Germline V gene sequence: CDR1 SQVTM, CDR2 ANQGSEA.

The rearrangement joins TRBV5-1 to TRBJ2-1, with D perhaps matching TRBD1 (6 bases). This CDR3 comprises 15 residues. CDR1 is SGHRS and CDR2 is YFSETQ in the germline V gene. The V end lost 4 bases, the J end lost 3 bases, and 14 bases lay between the germline ends. CDR3 residues: CASSPHDRNYNEQFF. The CDR3 nucleotides are TGCGCCAGCAGCCCTCATGACAGGAACTACAATGAGCAGTTCTTC.

This clone was recorded at least ten times. The V call is TRBV9, the J call TRBJ1-2, with no clear D. The V end lost 4 bases, the J end lost 3 bases, and 13 bases lay between the germline ends. This CDR3 contains 14 residues. CDR1 SGDLS and CDR2 YYNGEE come from the germline V gene. The CDR3 here is CASSPLGDYYGYTF. The CDR3 bases are TGTGCCAGCAGCCCTCTTGGGGATTACTATGGCTACACCTTC. Together with reference TRBV9 and TRBJ1-2, the CDR3 gives the full variable domain: DSGVTQTPKHLITATGQRVTLRCSPRSGDLSVYWYQQSLDQGLQFLIQYYNGEERAKGNILERFSAQQFPDLHSELNLSSLELGDSALYFCASSPLGDYYGYTFGSGTRLTVV.

This clone was counted a single time. V usage is TRBV6-5 and J usage is TRBJ2-4, with a weak D call TRBD2 (5 bases). The CDR3 has 14 amino acids. V lost 6 bases to trimming and J lost 2 bases, with 11 bases between them. Germline V CDR1 and CDR2: MNHEY, SVGAGI. CDR3 loop: CASSQDGTKNIQYF. The CDR3 DNA reads TGTGCCAGCAGCCAGGACGGGACCAAAAACATTCAGTACTTC.

This chain links TRBV28 with TRBJ1-2; TRBD1 matches at 7 bases. Germline assignment: CDR1 MDHEN and CDR2 SYDVKM. The CDR3 length is 13 residues. Trimming removed 5 bases from V and 5 bases from J; junction bases left unmatched: 5. Here the CDR3 reads CASSIGGAYGYTF. DNA of the CDR3: TGTGCCAGCAGTATAGGGGGCGCATATGGCTACACCTTC.

The chain uses TRBV29-1 and TRBJ2-5, with unresolved D. The CDR3 has 12 amino acids. Looked up from germline, CDR1 is SQVTM and CDR2 is ANQGSEA. The germline V and J ends were trimmed by 8 bases and 4 bases, with 14 bases remaining between them. The DNA for the CDR3 is TGCAGCACCCCGACGGACGGAGAGACCCAGTACTTC. Translating it yields CSTPTDGETQYF.